The 12 T cell receptor beta chains in this list originate from one sample, sequenced in a study of blood T cell repertoires in COVID-19. Repertoires were generated with immunoSEQ multiplex PCR, while TCRdb's copy carries only in-frame clones and drops some. The sample has 150,000 to 200,000 clones; 80% to 85% are singletons. The sequenced material came from peripheral blood. The receptors originated from a human donor with acute or convalescent COVID-19. The donor label of this sample is uncertain.

This chain joins TRBV28 and TRBJ1-3; tentatively, D is TRBD1 (5 bases). Germline V gene lookup returns CDR1 MDHEN and CDR2 SYDVKM. The CDR3 runs 11 residues. Trimming stripped 8 bases from V and 7 bases from J, with 9 bases between. CDR3 nucleotides: TGTGCCAGCGGGGGGGGGAACACCATATATTTT. The encoded protein is CASGGGNTIYF.

The genes are TRBV4-2 and TRBJ1-5, with D possibly being TRBD1 (6 bases). CDR3 length: 16 amino acids. The V end lost 0 bases, the J end lost 3 bases, and 12 bases lay between the germline ends. Looked up from germline, CDR1 is LGHNA and CDR2 is YNFKEQ. DNA for the CDR3: TGTGCCAGCAGCCAAGAGCAGGGGCCGGACAATCAGCCCCAGCATTTT. It codes for CASSQEQGPDNQPQHF.

The chain uses TRBV2 and TRBJ1-5, with 9 bases aligning to TRBD1. There are 15 residues in the CDR3. The V and J ends lost 6 bases and 3 bases, in that order; junction bases with no gene match: 6. Germline CDR1 and CDR2: SNHLY and FYNNEI. CDR3 nucleotides: TGTGCCAGCAGCGGGACAGGGAATTCCAATCAGCCCCAGCATTTT. Protein: CASSGTGNSNQPQHF.

The V call is TRBV30, the J call TRBJ1-4; a weak D match, TRBD1 (6 bases). The V and J ends lost 2 bases and 3 bases respectively, with 16 bases between them. The CDR3 sequence is 16 residues long. Germline V gives CDR1 GTSNPN, CDR2 SVGIG (reference sequence). The CDR3 nucleotides are TGTGCCTGGAGTCACGCCTTTACAGGGTCTAATGAAAAACTGTTTTTT. Encoded protein: CAWSHAFTGSNEKLFF.

The sample holds a few counts of this clone. The gene calls are TRBV19 and TRBJ1-2; 8 positions match TRBD1. J lost 8 bases, V lost 3 bases, and 8 bases had no gene match. The CDR3 contains 14 residues. In germline, CDR1 is LNHDA, CDR2 SQIVND (reference sequence). This CDR3 reads CASSMGDRIRGYTF. The DNA for the CDR3 is TGTGCCAGTAGTATGGGGGACAGGATAAGGGGCTACACCTTC.

This clone turned up a few times. The genes are TRBV19 and TRBJ1-2; 7 bases line up with TRBD1. With V trimmed by 7 bases and J by 0 bases, 8 bases remained unmatched. There are 15 residues in the CDR3. Germline V gives CDR1 LNHDA, CDR2 SQIVND (reference sequence). CDR3 residues: CASTLGTAPNYGYTF. DNA for the CDR3: TGTGCCAGTACCTTAGGGACAGCTCCTAACTATGGCTACACCTTC.

The chain couples TRBV5-1 to TRBJ1-5; D remains unclear. The CDR3 spans 15 residues. With 1 base removed from V and 3 bases from J, the gap between germline ends came to 11 bases. Per the germline V gene, CDR1 is SGHRS and CDR2 is YFSETQ. CDR3 in amino acids: CASSLNSGDNQPQHF. CDR3 coding DNA: TGCGCCAGCAGCTTGAATTCCGGGGACAATCAGCCCCAGCATTTT.

The chain carries TRBV28 and TRBJ1-2, with TRBD1 identical over 7 bases. CDR3 size: 16 residues. Germline-derived CDR1 and CDR2 are MDHEN and SYDVKM. With V trimmed by 5 bases and J by 5 bases, 14 bases remained unmatched. The CDR3, as DNA: TGTGCCAGCAGTCCACAGGGGAGGGGGACTAGGTATGGCTACACCTTC. Its protein product is CASSPQGRGTRYGYTF.

The chain links TRBV5-4 to TRBJ2-5; 7 bases line up with TRBD1. CDR3 length: 14 amino acids. Germline loops: CDR1 SGHNT, CDR2 YYREEE (reference sequence). V lost 4 bases, J lost 2 bases, and 5 bases stayed unmatched. This chain's CDR3 is CASSTTGAQETQYF. The CDR3 DNA reads as TGTGCCAGCAGCACAACAGGGGCTCAAGAGACCCAGTACTTC.

V gene TRBV27 combines with J gene TRBJ1-2, with TRBD1 as a possible D gene (5 bases). V was shortened by 6 bases and J by 9 bases, with 14 bases between the two germline ends. CDR1 is MNHEY and CDR2 is SMNVEV in the germline V gene (reference sequence). The CDR3 covers 12 residues. For the CDR3, the DNA is TGTGCCAGCAGCCAGTTCCCGGACAGCTACACCTTC. Translating it yields CASSQFPDSYTF.

This clone was seen only once. The V gene is TRBV5-1, the J gene TRBJ1-4; the D gene is possibly TRBD1 (6 bases). This CDR3 contains 15 residues. Germline values: CDR1 SGHRS, CDR2 YFSETQ. Trimming left V 4 bases short and J 1 base short, with 11 bases between. The CDR3 loop is CASSPTGLTNEKLFF. DNA of the CDR3: TGCGCCAGCAGCCCAACAGGGTTAACTAATGAAAAACTGTTTTTT.

This clone was picked up a small number of times. The chain employs TRBV29-1 and TRBJ2-3; the match to TRBD2 covers 10 bases. The CDR3 spans 14 residues. V lost 6 bases, J lost 3 bases, and 6 bases stayed unmatched. Germline V gives CDR1 SQVTM, CDR2 ANQGSEA. DNA for the CDR3: TGCAGCGTCCCACTAGCGGGGAATACAGATACGCAGTATTTT. Translation: CSVPLAGNTDTQYF.